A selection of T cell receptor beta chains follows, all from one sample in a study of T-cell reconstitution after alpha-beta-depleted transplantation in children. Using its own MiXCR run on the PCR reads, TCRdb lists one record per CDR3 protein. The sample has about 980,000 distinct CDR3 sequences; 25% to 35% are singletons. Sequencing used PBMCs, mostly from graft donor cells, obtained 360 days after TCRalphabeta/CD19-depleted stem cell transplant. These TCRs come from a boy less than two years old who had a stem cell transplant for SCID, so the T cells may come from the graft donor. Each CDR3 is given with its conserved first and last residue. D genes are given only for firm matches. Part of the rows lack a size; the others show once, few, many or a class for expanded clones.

CDR3aa: CASSFGPGHNSPLHF
CDR3nt: .
abundance: .
v_gene: TRBV12-3/TRBV12-4
d_gene: .
len: 15
j_gene: TRBJ1-6

CDR3aa: CASSLGQGHSGANVLTF
CDR3nt: TGTGCCAGCAGCTTGGGACAGGGACACTCTGGGGCCAACGTCCTGACTTTC
abundance: .
v_gene: TRBV5-4
d_gene: TRBD1
len: 17
j_gene: TRBJ2-6

CDR3aa: CASSPLPTEEGNTIYF
CDR3nt: TGTGCCAGCAGCCCCCTCCCCACAGAGGAGGGAAACACCATATATTTT
abundance: once
v_gene: TRBV7-3
d_gene: .
len: 16
j_gene: TRBJ1-3

CDR3aa: CASSSPPGLAGTDTQYF
CDR3nt: TGCGCCAGCAGCTCGCCTCCGGGACTAGCGGGAACAGATACGCAGTATTTT
abundance: .
v_gene: TRBV5-1
d_gene: TRBD2
len: 17
j_gene: TRBJ2-3

CDR3aa: CASSFPRQGASGNTIYF
CDR3nt: TGTGCCAGCAGCTTCCCTCGGCAGGGGGCTTCTGGAAACACCATATATTTT
abundance: few
v_gene: TRBV7-2
d_gene: TRBD1
len: 17
j_gene: TRBJ1-3

CDR3aa: CASSPRKQRMNTEAFF
CDR3nt: TGTGCCAGCAGCCCTAGGAAGCAGAGGATGAACACTGAAGCTTTCTTT
abundance: .
v_gene: TRBV11-2
d_gene: .
len: 16
j_gene: TRBJ1-1

CDR3aa: CASSRRAPGGELFF
CDR3nt: TGTGCCAGCAGCCGCCGGGCTCCAGGGGGGGAGCTGTTTTTT
abundance: .
v_gene: TRBV12-3/TRBV12-4
d_gene: .
len: 14
j_gene: TRBJ2-2

CDR3aa: CASSYSRGHSPSGANVLTF
CDR3nt: TGTGCCAGCAGTTACTCGAGAGGTCATTCCCCCTCTGGGGCCAACGTCCTGACTTTC
abundance: few
v_gene: TRBV6-5
d_gene: .
len: 19
j_gene: TRBJ2-6

CDR3aa: CASSPPGTASTDTQYF
CDR3nt: TGTGCCAGCAGCCCACCCGGAACCGCTAGCACAGATACGCAGTATTTT
abundance: .
v_gene: TRBV7-2
d_gene: .
len: 16
j_gene: TRBJ2-3

CDR3aa: CASSPAGTGPYNEQFF
CDR3nt: TGTGCCAGCAGCCCAGCGGGGACAGGCCCTTACAATGAGCAGTTCTTC
abundance: .
v_gene: TRBV7-8
d_gene: .
len: 16
j_gene: TRBJ2-1

CDR3aa: CASSYQLAGGLDTQYF
CDR3nt: TGTGCCAGCAGCTACCAACTAGCGGGGGGGCTGGATACGCAGTATTTT
abundance: .
v_gene: TRBV7-2
d_gene: TRBD2
len: 16
j_gene: TRBJ2-3

CDR3aa: CASSEVAGAFNEQFF
CDR3nt: TGCGCCAGCAGTGAGGTAGCGGGGGCCTTCAATGAGCAGTTCTTC
abundance: few
v_gene: TRBV10-1
d_gene: TRBD2
len: 15
j_gene: TRBJ2-1

CDR3aa: CASSLVGGLATEAFF
CDR3nt: TGTGCCAGCAGTTTAGTCGGCGGGCTAGCTACTGAAGCTTTCTTT
abundance: .
v_gene: TRBV27
d_gene: .
len: 15
j_gene: TRBJ1-1

CDR3aa: CATSDSPGTGKANIQYF
CDR3nt: TGTGCCACCAGTGACTCACCCGGGACAGGGAAGGCGAACATTCAGTACTTC
abundance: few
v_gene: TRBV24-1
d_gene: TRBD1
len: 17
j_gene: TRBJ2-4

CDR3aa: CASTHVSGDPYEQYF
CDR3nt: TGTGCCAGCACCCATGTTAGCGGGGACCCCTACGAGCAGTACTTC
abundance: .
v_gene: TRBV7-9
d_gene: TRBD2
len: 15
j_gene: TRBJ2-7

CDR3aa: CASSFGGWVKAFF
CDR3nt: TGTGCCAGCAGTTTCGGTGGTTGGGTTAAGGCTTTCTTT
abundance: .
v_gene: TRBV28
d_gene: .
len: 13
j_gene: TRBJ1-1

CDR3aa: CASSPSQRGPYEQYF
CDR3nt: TGCGCCAGCAGCCCCAGCCAGCGGGGCCCGTACGAGCAGTACTTC
abundance: .
v_gene: TRBV4-1
d_gene: TRBD2
len: 15
j_gene: TRBJ2-7

CDR3aa: CSAEQGVDTQYF
CDR3nt: TGCAGTGCCGAACAGGGGGTAGATACGCAGTATTTT
abundance: .
v_gene: TRBV20-1
d_gene: TRBD1
len: 12
j_gene: TRBJ2-3

CDR3aa: CSVDMSGSGLETQYF
CDR3nt: TGCAGCGTTGATATGTCAGGGAGTGGGCTAGAGACCCAGTACTTC
abundance: .
v_gene: TRBV29-1
d_gene: .
len: 15
j_gene: TRBJ2-5

CDR3aa: CASSHGTRHYQPLHF
CDR3nt: TGTGCCAGCAGCCACGGAACACGTCATTATCAGCCGCTCCACTTT
abundance: few
v_gene: TRBV3-1
d_gene: .
len: 15
j_gene: TRBJ1-6

CDR3aa: CASTADRGPYNEQFF
CDR3nt: TGTGCCAGCACCGCGGACAGGGGGCCCTACAATGAGCAGTTCTTC
abundance: few
v_gene: TRBV12-3/TRBV12-4
d_gene: TRBD1
len: 15
j_gene: TRBJ2-1

CDR3aa: CASSQGGAWDEQFF
CDR3nt: TGTGCCAGCAGCCAAGGGGGGGCCTGGGATGAGCAGTTCTTC
abundance: few
v_gene: TRBV3-1
d_gene: .
len: 14
j_gene: TRBJ2-1

CDR3aa: CASSLAPTGRTEAFF
CDR3nt: TGTGCCAGCAGTTTAGCGCCCACAGGGAGGACTGAAGCTTTCTTT
abundance: .
v_gene: TRBV12-3/TRBV12-4
d_gene: .
len: 15
j_gene: TRBJ1-1

CDR3aa: CASSSSRRLVSYNEQFF
CDR3nt: TGTGCCAGCAGTTCATCCCGACGGCTGGTTTCCTACAATGAGCAGTTCTTC
abundance: .
v_gene: TRBV12-3/TRBV12-4
d_gene: .
len: 17
j_gene: TRBJ2-1

CDR3aa: CASRPGQTNEKLFF
CDR3nt: TGTGCCAGCAGACCGGGACAAACTAATGAAAAACTGTTTTTT
abundance: .
v_gene: TRBV12-3/TRBV12-4
d_gene: .
len: 14
j_gene: TRBJ1-4

CDR3aa: CASSLLTSGGTGELFF
CDR3nt: TGTGCCAGCAGCTTGCTAACTAGCGGGGGCACCGGGGAGCTGTTTTTT
abundance: .
v_gene: TRBV7-3
d_gene: TRBD2
len: 16
j_gene: TRBJ2-2

CDR3aa: CASSQGGGRDTQYF
CDR3nt: TGTGCCAGCAGCCAGGGGGGGGGGCGAGATACGCAGTATTTT
abundance: few
v_gene: TRBV7-6
d_gene: .
len: 14
j_gene: TRBJ2-3

CDR3aa: CASSFGQGASGANVLTF
CDR3nt: TGTGCCAGCAGTTTTGGCCAGGGTGCCTCTGGGGCCAACGTCCTGACTTTC
abundance: .
v_gene: TRBV12-3/TRBV12-4
d_gene: .
len: 17
j_gene: TRBJ2-6

CDR3aa: CSFRLGQYNEQFF
CDR3nt: TGCAGTTTTCGACTAGGTCAATACAATGAGCAGTTCTTC
abundance: .
v_gene: TRBV20-1
d_gene: .
len: 13
j_gene: TRBJ2-1

CDR3aa: CASSLGQGGFYEQFF
CDR3nt: TGCGCCAGCAGCTTGGGTCAGGGGGGGTTTTATGAGCAGTTCTTC
abundance: .
v_gene: TRBV5-1
d_gene: .
len: 15
j_gene: TRBJ2-1

CDR3aa: CASSLGQILGQPYGYTF
CDR3nt: TGTGCCAGCAGTTTGGGACAAATTCTAGGACAGCCCTATGGCTACACCTTC
abundance: few
v_gene: TRBV12-3/TRBV12-4
d_gene: .
len: 17
j_gene: TRBJ1-2

CDR3aa: CASSQEPTDTQYF
CDR3nt: TGCGCCAGCAGCCAAGAACCCACAGATACGCAGTATTTT
abundance: .
v_gene: TRBV4-1
d_gene: .
len: 13
j_gene: TRBJ2-3

CDR3aa: CASSSESGQQYF
CDR3nt: TGTGCCAGCAGTTCGGAATCGGGACAGCAGTACTTC
abundance: .
v_gene: TRBV12-3/TRBV12-4
d_gene: .
len: 12
j_gene: TRBJ2-7

CDR3aa: CASSQEGVGNTIYF
CDR3nt: TGCGCCAGCAGCCAAGAAGGGGTAGGAAACACCATATATTTT
abundance: few
v_gene: TRBV4-1
d_gene: .
len: 14
j_gene: TRBJ1-3

CDR3aa: CATSEARATGELFF
CDR3nt: TGTGCCACCAGTGAAGCGCGAGCCACCGGGGAGCTGTTTTTT
abundance: .
v_gene: TRBV24-1
d_gene: .
len: 14
j_gene: TRBJ2-2

CDR3aa: CASTQVNYNEQFF
CDR3nt: TGTGCCAGCACCCAGGTGAACTACAATGAGCAGTTCTTC
abundance: once
v_gene: TRBV2
d_gene: .
len: 13
j_gene: TRBJ2-1

CDR3aa: CASSYSKAGGYNEQFF
CDR3nt: TGTGCCAGCAGTTACTCGAAAGCGGGGGGCTACAATGAGCAGTTCTTC
abundance: .
v_gene: TRBV6-5
d_gene: TRBD2
len: 16
j_gene: TRBJ2-1

CDR3aa: CASSKVRDRAYEQYF
CDR3nt: TGTGCCAGCAGCAAAGTTCGGGACAGAGCCTACGAGCAGTACTTC
abundance: many
v_gene: TRBV21-1
d_gene: .
len: 15
j_gene: TRBJ2-7

CDR3aa: CASSPGGAISMNTEAFF
CDR3nt: TGCGCCAGCAGCCCGGGGGGGGCAATTTCCATGAACACTGAAGCTTTCTTT
abundance: few
v_gene: TRBV5-1
d_gene: .
len: 17
j_gene: TRBJ1-1

CDR3aa: CSARPRTGSKQYF
CDR3nt: TGCAGTGCTAGACCTCGGACAGGGAGTAAGCAGTACTTC
abundance: .
v_gene: TRBV20-1
d_gene: TRBD1
len: 13
j_gene: TRBJ2-7

CDR3aa: CASSSLKGNPNYGYTF
CDR3nt: TGTGCCAGCAGTTCCCTTAAAGGGAATCCGAACTATGGCTACACCTTC
abundance: .
v_gene: TRBV12-3/TRBV12-4
d_gene: .
len: 16
j_gene: TRBJ1-2

CDR3aa: CATSQAGTGSGTDTQYF
CDR3nt: TGTGCCACCAGTCAGGCAGGGACAGGGAGCGGTACAGATACGCAGTATTTT
abundance: .
v_gene: TRBV24-1
d_gene: TRBD1
len: 17
j_gene: TRBJ2-3

CDR3aa: CASSLAGAGSNEQFF
CDR3nt: TGTGCCAGCAGCTTAGCGGGGGCTGGTAGCAATGAGCAGTTCTTC
abundance: few
v_gene: TRBV7-6
d_gene: .
len: 15
j_gene: TRBJ2-1

CDR3aa: CASSTYSLSSYEQYF
CDR3nt: TGCGCCAGCAGCACATACAGCCTCAGCTCCTACGAGCAGTACTTC
abundance: few
v_gene: TRBV5-1
d_gene: .
len: 15
j_gene: TRBJ2-7

CDR3aa: CASSQGRLAEQFF
CDR3nt: TGCGCCAGCAGCCAAGGCCGACTAGCGGAGCAGTTCTTC
abundance: few
v_gene: TRBV4-1
d_gene: TRBD2
len: 13
j_gene: TRBJ2-1

CDR3aa: CASSPSRQGNTGELFF
CDR3nt: TGTGCCAGCTCACCATCTCGACAGGGGAACACCGGGGAGCTGTTTTTT
abundance: .
v_gene: TRBV18
d_gene: TRBD1
len: 16
j_gene: TRBJ2-2

CDR3aa: CSARPGEHSNQPQHF
CDR3nt: TGCAGTGCTAGGCCCGGGGAGCATAGCAATCAGCCCCAGCATTTT
abundance: few
v_gene: TRBV20-1
d_gene: .
len: 15
j_gene: TRBJ1-5

CDR3aa: CASSLYKQGAMEDTQYF
CDR3nt: TGCGCCAGCAGCTTGTATAAACAGGGGGCTATGGAGGATACGCAGTATTTT
abundance: few
v_gene: TRBV5-1
d_gene: TRBD1
len: 17
j_gene: TRBJ2-3

CDR3aa: CASSVAGGRGAEAFF
CDR3nt: TGTGCCAGCAGTGTAGCCGGGGGAAGAGGAGCTGAAGCTTTCTTT
abundance: few
v_gene: TRBV25-1
d_gene: .
len: 15
j_gene: TRBJ1-1

CDR3aa: CASRTSTLPYEQYF
CDR3nt: TGCGCCAGCCGGACATCGACCCTCCCCTACGAGCAGTACTTC
abundance: few
v_gene: TRBV5-1
d_gene: .
len: 14
j_gene: TRBJ2-7

CDR3aa: CASSQGSLASGKETQYF
CDR3nt: TGTGCCAGCAGCCAAGGCTCCCTGGCTAGCGGGAAAGAGACCCAGTACTTC
abundance: .
v_gene: TRBV3-1
d_gene: TRBD2
len: 17
j_gene: TRBJ2-5

CDR3aa: CAWSPFRSGNTIYF
CDR3nt: TGTGCCTGGAGTCCATTCCGCTCTGGAAACACCATATATTTT
abundance: .
v_gene: TRBV30
d_gene: .
len: 14
j_gene: TRBJ1-3

CDR3aa: CASRKRDRGPYGYTF
CDR3nt: TGTGCCAGCAGAAAACGAGACAGGGGACCCTATGGCTACACCTTC
abundance: few
v_gene: TRBV12-3/TRBV12-4
d_gene: TRBD1
len: 15
j_gene: TRBJ1-2

CDR3aa: CAWRQEQFF
CDR3nt: TGTGCCTGGAGACAGGAGCAGTTCTTC
abundance: .
v_gene: TRBV6-8
d_gene: .
len: 9
j_gene: TRBJ2-1

CDR3aa: CATSRDRRGDEQFF
CDR3nt: TGTGCCACCAGCAGAGATCGGCGGGGCGATGAGCAGTTCTTC
abundance: .
v_gene: TRBV15
d_gene: .
len: 14
j_gene: TRBJ2-1

CDR3aa: CASSGSQGFSDNEQFF
CDR3nt: TGTGCCAGCAGTGGGTCCCAGGGTTTCTCCGACAATGAGCAGTTCTTC
abundance: .
v_gene: TRBV25-1
d_gene: .
len: 16
j_gene: TRBJ2-1

CDR3aa: CASSWQGTRNTGELFF
CDR3nt: TGTGCCAGCAGCTGGCAGGGGACACGGAACACCGGGGAGCTGTTTTTT
abundance: .
v_gene: TRBV5-5
d_gene: .
len: 16
j_gene: TRBJ2-2

CDR3aa: CASSQDRGADPSTDTQYF
CDR3nt: TGTGCCAGCAGCCAAGATCGAGGAGCCGACCCTAGCACAGATACGCAGTATTTT
abundance: .
v_gene: TRBV4-2
d_gene: .
len: 18
j_gene: TRBJ2-3

CDR3aa: CASSFLGQGAFF
CDR3nt: TGTGCCAGCAGCTTTCTGGGACAGGGAGCTTTCTTT
abundance: once
v_gene: TRBV5-5
d_gene: TRBD1
len: 12
j_gene: TRBJ1-1

CDR3aa: CASSLAGGLLYEQYF
CDR3nt: TGTGCCAGCAGCCTAGCGGGGGGCCTTCTCTACGAGCAGTACTTC
abundance: few
v_gene: TRBV6-1
d_gene: TRBD2
len: 15
j_gene: TRBJ2-7